This TCR beta chain was observed in a study of shared clonotypes between healthy human individuals. For the study at large: CD4 naive and memory got three plates each, CD8 naive two, CD8 memory one. Study-level points and caveats: Clonotype sharing among donors likely depends on sequencing depth.

Division of CD4+ cells produced a CD45RA+ naive subset and a CD45RA-negative memory subset. At a deep level, the assay was run. Generated by immunoSEQ multiplex PCR, the TCRdb table keeps only in-frame clones and is missing some. The sample contains 2 million to 2.5 million clones, approximately 96% of which appear only once. The V end lost 1 base, the J end lost 6 bases, and 21 bases lay between the germline ends. This CDR3 has 18 amino acids. The germline CDR1 and CDR2 sequences are SGHNT and YENEEA. This clone showed up just once. Antigen unknown. This TCR was recovered from a young man in good health. What was sequenced was naive CD4+ T cells sorted from blood. Subset defined: CD45RA+ positively selected. This chain joins TRBV11-3 and TRBJ2-2; D call uncertain. CDR3 region: CASSLVPLGRPTSGELFF. The CDR3 DNA sequence: TGTGCCAGCAGCTTAGTACCGCTGGGCAGGCCCACGTCCGGGGAGCTGTTTTTT.